This T cell receptor (beta chain) originates from a study of blood T cells in healthy people across ages. Across the whole study: Roughly one uniquely barcoded beta molecule per two T cells was captured.

The V end was cut by 3 bases, the J end by 0 bases, with 12 bases between. CDR3 size: 16 residues. The V gene's germline CDR1 is KGHSH and CDR2 LQKENI. Findings of the study overall: PBMCs that were unsorted prevented a conclusive naive versus antigen-experienced comparison.

A second PCR, run for roughly 7 to 11 cycles, used a sample-barcoded 5' primer plus a J-beta primer mix. In TCRdb, the 5' RACE reads were re-called with MiXCR into one record per CDR3 protein. This table holds fewer than 800,000 distinct CDR3 sequences, around a quarter found once. No fewer than 7 million PBMCs went into each sample. About this clonotype itself: Antigen specificity is unknown.

The same sample was also used in a study of T cells of mothers and their children. As that study records: Roughly 6 children, together with their three healthy Caucasian mothers, made up the donors.

Sequenced sample: blood. This clonotype was sampled from a boy between 10 and 17 years old in good health. The chain is built from TRBV18 and TRBJ1-3; D is uncertain. The DNA of the CDR3 is TGTGCCAGCTCACCCAAGCACAGCGACTCTGGAAACACCATATATTTT. This gives the protein CASSPKHSDSGNTIYF.